This is a list of T cell receptor beta chains from one sample in a study of regulatory T cells in long-lasting Graves disease. TCRdb called the multiplex PCR reads again in MiXCR, with one record for every CDR3 protein. The sample yields some 490,000 distinct CDR3 sequences, about 11% seen once. This same sample was also part of a study on T cells in Graves' hyperthyroidism and ophthalmopathy.

The sequencing here drew on peripheral blood mononuclear cells (PBMCs), taken at new diagnosis, from a patient treated with antithyroid drugs. All receptors derive from a woman younger than 45 with Graves disease. Each CDR3 is given with its conserved first and last residue. Each record gives: clone size, J gene, D gene, V gene, CDR3 protein, CDR3 DNA. The D gene is left open where the match is weak. The size of a clone is reported for some rows only, either as once, few or many, or as a class for expanded clones.

abundance: few
j_gene: TRBJ2-1
d_gene: TRBD2
v_gene: TRBV28
CDR3aa: CASCYSGTRANEQFF
CDR3nt: TGTGCCAGCTGCTATTCCGGGACTAGAGCGAATGAGCAGTTCTTC

abundance: many
j_gene: TRBJ1-5
d_gene: TRBD1
v_gene: TRBV12-3/TRBV12-4
CDR3aa: CASSMTGGSNQPQHF
CDR3nt: TGTGCCAGCAGCATGACAGGGGGTAGCAATCAGCCCCAGCATTTT

abundance: .
j_gene: TRBJ2-1
d_gene: TRBD2
v_gene: TRBV11-2
CDR3aa: CASSPSGTTSSYNEQFF
CDR3nt: TGTGCCAGCAGCCCGAGCGGGACTACGAGCTCCTACAATGAGCAGTTCTTC

abundance: many
j_gene: TRBJ2-1
d_gene: TRBD2
v_gene: TRBV10-2
CDR3aa: CASLPRLAGGEDEQFF
CDR3nt: TGCGCCAGCCTCCCCAGACTAGCGGGAGGAGAAGATGAGCAGTTCTTC

abundance: .
j_gene: TRBJ1-5
d_gene: .
v_gene: TRBV6-1
CDR3aa: CASKRRGGQPQHF
CDR3nt: TGTGCCAGCAAAAGGAGGGGCGGTCAGCCCCAGCATTTT

abundance: .
j_gene: TRBJ2-5
d_gene: .
v_gene: TRBV11-2
CDR3aa: CASSLVRVYNEQYF
CDR3nt: TGTGCCAGCAGCTTAGTCAGGGTATACAATGAGCAGTACTTC

abundance: many
j_gene: TRBJ1-4
d_gene: .
v_gene: TRBV7-9
CDR3aa: CASSPPRGTNEKLFF
CDR3nt: TGTGCCAGCAGCCCCCCCAGGGGAACTAATGAAAAACTGTTTTTT

abundance: once
j_gene: TRBJ2-2
d_gene: .
v_gene: TRBV12-3/TRBV12-4
CDR3aa: CASRSRLNGELFF
CDR3nt: TGTGCCAGCAGGAGTAGATTAAACGGGGAGCTGTTTTTT

abundance: many
j_gene: TRBJ2-5
d_gene: .
v_gene: TRBV7-9
CDR3aa: CASSLVRVETQYF
CDR3nt: TGTGCCAGCAGCTTAGTCAGGGTTGAGACCCAGTACTTC

abundance: .
j_gene: TRBJ1-2
d_gene: .
v_gene: TRBV5-1
CDR3aa: CASSPVGALRDYGYTF
CDR3nt: TGCGCCAGCAGCCCGGTTGGAGCCCTTCGCGACTATGGCTACACCTTC

abundance: many
j_gene: TRBJ2-3
d_gene: .
v_gene: TRBV20-1
CDR3aa: CSAIRAPTDTQYF
CDR3nt: TGCAGTGCTATCAGGGCCCCCACAGATACGCAGTATTTT

abundance: many
j_gene: TRBJ1-1
d_gene: .
v_gene: TRBV2
CDR3aa: CASSPIREGPEAFF
CDR3nt: TGTGCCAGCAGCCCTATTCGGGAGGGCCCTGAAGCTTTCTTT

abundance: many
j_gene: TRBJ2-1
d_gene: .
v_gene: TRBV6-2/TRBV6-3
CDR3aa: CASTGQGRGNEQFF
CDR3nt: TGTGCCAGCACGGGTCAGGGAAGGGGCAATGAGCAGTTCTTC

abundance: many
j_gene: TRBJ2-2
d_gene: TRBD2
v_gene: TRBV11-3
CDR3aa: CASSSPGLAGVTGELFF
CDR3nt: TGTGCCAGCAGCTCACCGGGACTAGCGGGAGTCACCGGGGAGCTGTTTTTT

abundance: many
j_gene: TRBJ2-5
d_gene: .
v_gene: TRBV7-2
CDR3aa: CASSLRVWAETQYF
CDR3nt: TGTGCCAGCAGCCTTCGGGTCTGGGCAGAGACCCAGTACTTC

abundance: many
j_gene: TRBJ1-4
d_gene: .
v_gene: TRBV19
CDR3aa: CASSIRADEKLFF
CDR3nt: TGTGCCAGTAGTATACGGGCAGATGAAAAACTGTTTTTT

abundance: many
j_gene: TRBJ2-1
d_gene: .
v_gene: TRBV9
CDR3aa: CASSTLGSYNEQFF
CDR3nt: TGTGCCAGCAGCACCCTGGGCTCCTACAATGAGCAGTTCTTC

abundance: many
j_gene: TRBJ1-2
d_gene: .
v_gene: TRBV7-9
CDR3aa: CASSWIPSHPSNYGYTF
CDR3nt: TGTGCCAGCAGCTGGATCCCATCTCATCCCTCTAACTATGGCTACACCTTC

abundance: few
j_gene: TRBJ2-2
d_gene: .
v_gene: TRBV15
CDR3aa: CATSRDWAGANTGELFF
CDR3nt: TGTGCCACCAGCAGAGATTGGGCCGGGGCTAACACCGGGGAGCTGTTTTTT

abundance: few
j_gene: TRBJ1-5
d_gene: .
v_gene: TRBV20-1
CDR3aa: CSARVGGDGQPQHF
CDR3nt: TGCAGTGCTAGAGTGGGAGGGGATGGGCAGCCCCAGCATTTT

abundance: few
j_gene: TRBJ2-2
d_gene: TRBD2
v_gene: TRBV5-1
CDR3aa: CASSLGLAGGLNTGELFF
CDR3nt: TGCGCCAGCAGCTTGGGTCTAGCGGGAGGATTGAACACCGGGGAGCTGTTTTTT

abundance: many
j_gene: TRBJ1-1
d_gene: TRBD1
v_gene: TRBV10-3
CDR3aa: CATTGVSNTEAFF
CDR3nt: TGTGCCACCACAGGGGTTAGTAACACTGAAGCTTTCTTT

abundance: .
j_gene: TRBJ2-5
d_gene: TRBD2
v_gene: TRBV28
CDR3aa: CASSPRLAGVVFETQYF
CDR3nt: TGTGCCAGCAGTCCCCGACTAGCGGGAGTTGTATTTGAGACCCAGTACTTC

abundance: many
j_gene: TRBJ2-2
d_gene: .
v_gene: TRBV6-5
CDR3aa: CASSYPRGAGTGELFF
CDR3nt: TGTGCCAGCAGTTACCCCCGGGGGGCAGGAACCGGGGAGCTGTTTTTT

abundance: many
j_gene: TRBJ2-7
d_gene: .
v_gene: TRBV5-1
CDR3aa: CASSFLTSSYEQYF
CDR3nt: TGCGCCAGCAGCTTCTTGACTAGCTCCTACGAGCAGTACTTC

abundance: many
j_gene: TRBJ1-1
d_gene: TRBD1
v_gene: TRBV18
CDR3aa: CASSDNRGFPSNTEAFF
CDR3nt: TGTGCCAGCTCAGATAACAGGGGTTTCCCCTCGAACACTGAAGCTTTCTTT

abundance: many
j_gene: TRBJ2-6
d_gene: .
v_gene: TRBV7-2
CDR3aa: CASSLIGRLSGANVLTF
CDR3nt: TGTGCCAGCAGCTTAATTGGCCGACTCTCTGGGGCCAACGTCCTGACTTTC

abundance: .
j_gene: TRBJ1-6
d_gene: TRBD1
v_gene: TRBV2
CDR3aa: CASSGGTGFAALHF
CDR3nt: TGTGCCAGCAGTGGGGGGACAGGTTTCGCGGCCCTCCACTTT

abundance: few
j_gene: TRBJ2-1
d_gene: .
v_gene: TRBV19
CDR3aa: CASRHGRRDEQFF
CDR3nt: TGTGCCAGTCGCCATGGGCGTCGAGATGAGCAGTTCTTC

abundance: few
j_gene: TRBJ2-6
d_gene: .
v_gene: TRBV15
CDR3aa: CATSRARRGSSGANVLTF
CDR3nt: TGTGCCACCAGCAGAGCCAGGAGGGGCTCCTCTGGGGCCAACGTCCTGACTTTC

abundance: many
j_gene: TRBJ2-1
d_gene: .
v_gene: TRBV14
CDR3aa: CASSMKGRNEQFF
CDR3nt: TGTGCCAGCAGCATGAAGGGCCGCAATGAGCAGTTCTTC

abundance: once
j_gene: TRBJ2-5
d_gene: TRBD2
v_gene: TRBV20-1
CDR3aa: CSARDGTSGMGYF
CDR3nt: TGCAGTGCTAGAGATGGGACTAGCGGGATGGGGTACTTC

abundance: many
j_gene: TRBJ2-2
d_gene: .
v_gene: TRBV6-1
CDR3aa: CASTGATGELFF
CDR3nt: TGTGCCAGCACAGGGGCCACCGGGGAGCTGTTTTTT